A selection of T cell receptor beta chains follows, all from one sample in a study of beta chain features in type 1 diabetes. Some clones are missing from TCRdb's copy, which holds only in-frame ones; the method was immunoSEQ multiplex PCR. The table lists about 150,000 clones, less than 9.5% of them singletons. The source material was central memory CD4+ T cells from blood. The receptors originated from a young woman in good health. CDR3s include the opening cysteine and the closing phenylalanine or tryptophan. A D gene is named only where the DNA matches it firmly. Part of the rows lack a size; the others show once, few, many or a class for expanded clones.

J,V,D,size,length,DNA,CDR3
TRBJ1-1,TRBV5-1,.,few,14,TGCGCCAGCAGCTTGTACCCCGGGGACACTGAAGCTTTCTTT,CASSLYPGDTEAFF
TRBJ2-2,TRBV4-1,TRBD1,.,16,TGCGCCAGCAGCCGTTCTGGACAGGGAAACACCGGGGAGCTGTTTTTT,CASSRSGQGNTGELFF
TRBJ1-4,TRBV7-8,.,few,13,TGTGCCAGCACCTCCTTCGGGGGTGAAAAACTGTTTTTT,CASTSFGGEKLFF
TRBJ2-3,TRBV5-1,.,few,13,TGCGCCAGCAGCCTGGGGGGGCCAGATACGCAGTATTTT,CASSLGGPDTQYF
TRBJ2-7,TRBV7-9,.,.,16,TGTGCCAGCAGCTTAGTAGGCGGGCCAAGCTCCTACGAGCAGTACTTC,CASSLVGGPSSYEQYF
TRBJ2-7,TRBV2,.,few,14,TGTGCCAGCAGTCCTACTGGACAACCTTACGAGCAGTACTTC,CASSPTGQPYEQYF
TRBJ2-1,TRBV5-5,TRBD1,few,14,TGTGCCAGCAGACTCGACAACGACAGGGGCCGCGAGATCTTC,CASRLDNDRGREIF
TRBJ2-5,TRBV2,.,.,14,TGTGCCAGCAGCTTAGGTGATAGCATGGAGACCCAGTACTTC,CASSLGDSMETQYF
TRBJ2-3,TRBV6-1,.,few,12,TGTGCCAGCAGTACGGACACAGCTACGCAGTATTTT,CASSTDTATQYF
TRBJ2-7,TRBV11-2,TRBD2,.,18,TGTGCCAGCAGTCCAAGGATTAGCGGGGGCCCAAGCTCCTACGAGCAGTACTTC,CASSPRISGGPSSYEQYF
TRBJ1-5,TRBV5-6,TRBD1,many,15,TGTGCCAGCAGCCGTGGACAGGGAGGGAATCAGCCCCAGCATTTT,CASSRGQGGNQPQHF
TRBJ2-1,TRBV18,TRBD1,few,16,TGTGCCAGCTCCCGAAGTCCGGGACAGGGTTACAATGAGCAGTTCTTC,CASSRSPGQGYNEQFF
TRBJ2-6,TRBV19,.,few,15,TGTGCCAGTAGTATGGGAGCCTCTGGGGCCAACGTCCTGACTTTC,CASSMGASGANVLTF
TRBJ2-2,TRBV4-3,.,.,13,TGCGCCAGCAGCCAAGAGTTCAGCGGGGAGCTGTTTTTT,CASSQEFSGELFF
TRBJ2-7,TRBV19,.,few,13,TGTGCCTCCGGCGGGGAGATGGCCTACGAGCAGTACTTC,CASGGEMAYEQYF
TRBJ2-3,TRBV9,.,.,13,TGTGCCAGCAGCCCCCAAGCCCCAGATACGCAGTATTTT,CASSPQAPDTQYF
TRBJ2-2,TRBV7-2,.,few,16,TGTGCCAGCAGCTTCTGGAAGCGGATGAACACCGGGGAGCTGTTTTTT,CASSFWKRMNTGELFF
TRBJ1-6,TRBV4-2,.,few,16,TGTGCCAGCAGCCAAGATACAGACTCCTATAATTCACCCCTCCACTTT,CASSQDTDSYNSPLHF
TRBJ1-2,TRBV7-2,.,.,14,TGTGCCAGCAGCTTAGTTACCTCGGGGGATGGCTACACCTTC,CASSLVTSGDGYTF
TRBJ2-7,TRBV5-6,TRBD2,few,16,TGTGCCAGCAGCTTGAAGCTAGCGGGGTGGGGGGACGAGCAGTACTTC,CASSLKLAGWGDEQYF
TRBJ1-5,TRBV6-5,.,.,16,TGTGCCAGCAGTTCCCTCTTGGGCGTGGGCAATCAGCCCCAGCATTTT,CASSSLLGVGNQPQHF
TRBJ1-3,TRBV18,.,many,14,TGTGCCAGCTCACCGGACAGTTCTGGAAACACCATATATTTT,CASSPDSSGNTIYF
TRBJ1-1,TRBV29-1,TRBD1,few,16,TGCAGCGTTGACGGGACAGGGGGCGTCAGGAACACTGAAGCTTTCTTT,CSVDGTGGVRNTEAFF
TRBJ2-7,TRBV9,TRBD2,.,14,TGTGCCAGCAGCGTAGGTCTAGCGGGAGGGCCCCTAAACTTC,CASSVGLAGGPLNF
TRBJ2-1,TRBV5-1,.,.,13,TGCGCCAGCAGCTTGTCTACCTACAATGAGCAGTTCTTC,CASSLSTYNEQFF
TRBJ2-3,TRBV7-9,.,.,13,TGTGCCAGCAAGGAGGGGCCCACAGATACGCAGTATTTT,CASKEGPTDTQYF
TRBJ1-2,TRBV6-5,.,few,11,TGTGCCAGCAAAACCAGGGGCGGCTACACCTTC,CASKTRGGYTF
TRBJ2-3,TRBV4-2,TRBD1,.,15,TGTGCCAGCAGCCAAGAGGACAGGGTCACAGATACGCAGTATTTT,CASSQEDRVTDTQYF
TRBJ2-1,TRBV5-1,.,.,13,TGCGCCAGCAGCTTGGTGGCAGACAATGAGCAGTTCTTC,CASSLVADNEQFF
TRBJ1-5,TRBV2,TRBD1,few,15,TGTGCCAGCAGGCCCAGGGGGCGCCGGGATCAGCCCCAGCATTTT,CASRPRGRRDQPQHF
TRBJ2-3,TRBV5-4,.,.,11,TGTGCCAGTCTTGGGCATGATACGCAGTATTTT,CASLGHDTQYF
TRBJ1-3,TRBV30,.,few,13,TGTGCCTTTAGGAGAGGCTCTGGAAACACCATATATTTT,CAFRRGSGNTIYF
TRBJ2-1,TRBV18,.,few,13,TGTGCCAGCTCTCGACCACCAACAGTTGAGCAGTTCTTC,CASSRPPTVEQFF
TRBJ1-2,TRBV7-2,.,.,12,TGTGCCAGCAACCCTGGGGGGGGTGGCTACACCTTC,CASNPGGGGYTF
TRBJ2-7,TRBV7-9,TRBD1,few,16,TGTGCCAGCAGCTTTCCTGGACAGGGGGCGAAGAACGAGCAGTACTTC,CASSFPGQGAKNEQYF
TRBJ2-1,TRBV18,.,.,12,TGTGCCAGCTCACCATCGGTGGATGAGCAGTTCTTC,CASSPSVDEQFF
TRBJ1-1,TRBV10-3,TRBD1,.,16,TGTGCCATCAGTGGCCGGGACAGCAATCTGAACACTGAAGCTTTCTTT,CAISGRDSNLNTEAFF
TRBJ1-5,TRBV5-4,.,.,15,TGTGCCAGCAGCCGGGCAGGGGATAGCAATCAGCCCCAGCATTTT,CASSRAGDSNQPQHF
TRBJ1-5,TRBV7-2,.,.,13,TGTGCCAGCAGGGACACGAGCAATCAGCCCCAGCATTTT,CASRDTSNQPQHF
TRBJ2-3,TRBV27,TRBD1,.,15,TGTGCCAGCAGTCCCGGACAGGGTTTGGTAGATACGCAGTATTTT,CASSPGQGLVDTQYF
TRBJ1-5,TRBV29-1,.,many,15,TGCAGCGTTGACGGCAGCTCCAGGGGCAATCAGCCCCAGCATTTT,CSVDGSSRGNQPQHF
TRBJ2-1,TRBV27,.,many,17,TGTGCCAGCAGTTTATCGCTAGGAGGTGTCTCCTACAATGAGCAGTTCTTC,CASSLSLGGVSYNEQFF
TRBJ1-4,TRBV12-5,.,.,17,TGTGCTAGTGGACCGTCTGGGCTTCGAGATGCTAATGAAAAACTGTTTTTT,CASGPSGLRDANEKLFF
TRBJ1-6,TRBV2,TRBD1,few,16,TGTGCCAGCAGTAGGGACAGGGGAGGCTATAATTCACCCCTCCACTTT,CASSRDRGGYNSPLHF